One and the same sample provided the 9 T cell receptor beta chains below, sequenced in a study of blood T cell repertoires in COVID-19. Sequencing used immunoSEQ multiplex PCR; TCRdb keeps in-frame clones, though not all of them. In the table there are roughly 310,000 clones, roughly 90% of which are singletons. Sequenced sample: peripheral blood. The receptors derive from a woman younger than 45 with COVID-19, enrolled during active disease.

This clone was found once. The chain is built from TRBV29-1 and TRBJ2-2, with 7 bases identical to TRBD2. The V gene end was trimmed by 3 bases and the J gene end by 7 bases; junction bases not matched to a gene: 5. This CDR3 comprises 13 residues. Looked up from germline, CDR1 is SQVTM and CDR2 is ANQGSEA. The CDR3 sequence is CSVEEGGNGELFF. Here the CDR3 DNA reads TGCAGCGTTGAGGAGGGAGGGAACGGGGAGCTGTTTTTT.

J is TRBJ2-1 and V is TRBV9, with TRBD2 matching 13 bases. The CDR3 loop spans 16 amino acids. Per germline, CDR1 SGDLS and CDR2 YYNGEE. Germline trimming cut 3 bases from V and 5 bases from J; bases unmatched to any gene: 5. CDR3 sequence reads: CASSGGLAGDHNEQFF. CDR3 nucleotides: TGTGCCAGCAGCGGTGGACTAGCGGGAGACCACAATGAGCAGTTCTTC.

The chain has TRBV5-1 and TRBJ1-2; D possibly corresponds to TRBD1 (5 bases). Trimming cost V 4 bases and J 0 bases, with 10 bases left between them. This CDR3 comprises 14 residues. Germline V gene data show CDR1 as SGHRS and CDR2 as YFSETQ. CDR3: CASSPGPTNYGYTF. The CDR3 DNA reads as TGCGCCAGCAGCCCAGGGCCCACTAACTATGGCTACACCTTC.

The rearrangement links TRBV5-1 to TRBJ1-4, with TRBD1 identical over 7 bases. CDR3 length equals 16 residues. V lost 0 bases to trimming and J lost 4 bases; unmatched junction nucleotides: 6. Germline V lookup: CDR1 SGHRS, CDR2 YFSETQ. The DNA of the CDR3 is TGCGCCAGCAGCTTGGGGCCGGGACAGAGTAATGAAAAACTGTTTTTT. The encoded protein is CASSLGPGQSNEKLFF.

V and J are TRBV11-2 and TRBJ2-5, with D possibly being TRBD1 (5 bases). This CDR3 is built from 14 residues. Looked up from germline, CDR1 is SGHAT and CDR2 is FQNNGV. V was trimmed by 2 bases and J by 4 bases, leaving 11 bases between them. The CDR3 nucleotides are TGTGCCAGCAGCTTACAGGGAATCGGAGAGACCCAGTACTTC. It is translated as CASSLQGIGETQYF.

This chain links TRBV6-5 with TRBJ2-7, with TRBD1 as a possible D gene (5 bases). The germline V and J ends were trimmed by 5 bases and 6 bases, with 8 bases remaining between them. Germline V gene data show CDR1 as MNHEY and CDR2 as SVGAGI. This CDR3 is 11 amino acids long. CDR3 residues: CASSTGLEQYF. CDR3 DNA: TGTGCCAGCAGTACAGGTCTCGAGCAGTACTTC.

Here the CDR3 reads CASSRQVMNTEAFF. CDR3 DNA sequence: TGCGCCAGCAGCCGACAAGTAATGAACACTGAAGCTTTCTTT. V and J are TRBV5-1 and TRBJ1-1, with D unresolved. Germline CDR1 is SGHRS and CDR2 is YFSETQ. V lost 4 bases and J 0 bases, leaving 10 bases between the germline ends. The CDR3 extends over 14 amino acids.

The chain has TRBV11-3 and TRBJ2-3; tentatively, D is TRBD1 (6 bases). CDR1 is SGHNT and CDR2 is YENEEA in the germline V gene. The V end lost 4 bases, the J end lost 4 bases, and 18 bases lay between the germline ends. CDR3 size: 16 residues. The DNA of the CDR3 is TGTGCCAGCAGCTCAAGTAGGACAGAGGTATCAGATACGCAGTATTTT. Its protein product is CASSSSRTEVSDTQYF. Variable domain in full (rest from reference TRBV11-3 and TRBJ2-3): EAGVVQSPRYKIIEKKQPVAFWCNPISGHNTLYWYLQNLGQGPELLIRYENEEAVDDSQLPKDRFSAERLKGVDSTLKIQPAELGDSAVYLCASSSSRTEVSDTQYFGPGTRLTVL.

The chain has TRBV11-2 and TRBJ2-1; 8 bases match TRBD2. The CDR3 loop spans 14 amino acids. CDR1 is SGHAT and CDR2 is FQNNGV in the germline V gene. V lost 5 bases to trimming and J lost 8 bases; unmatched junction nucleotides: 8. The CDR3 here is CASSQTGLAHEQFF. DNA for the CDR3: TGTGCCAGCAGCCAGACAGGACTAGCCCATGAGCAGTTCTTC.